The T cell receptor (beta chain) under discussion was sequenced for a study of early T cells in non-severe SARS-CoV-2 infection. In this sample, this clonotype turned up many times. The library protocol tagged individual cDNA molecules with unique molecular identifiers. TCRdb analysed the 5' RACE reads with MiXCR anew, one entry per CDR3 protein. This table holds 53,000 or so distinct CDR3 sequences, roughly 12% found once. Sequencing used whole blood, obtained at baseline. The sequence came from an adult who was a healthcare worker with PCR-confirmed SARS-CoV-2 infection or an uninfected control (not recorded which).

CDR3 DNA sequence: TGTGCCAGCACAGGGGCTGGGGCCAACGTCCTGACTTTC. Translation gives CASTGAGANVLTF. The genes are TRBV2 and TRBJ2-6; TRBD1 might be the D (6 bases). The CDR3 extends over 13 amino acids. The germline gives CDR1 SNHLY, CDR2 FYNNEI. The V and J ends lost 7 bases and 2 bases respectively, with 6 bases between them. The complete variable domain, with remaining parts taken from reference TRBV2 and TRBJ2-6, reads EPEVTQTPSHQVTQMGQEVILRCVPISNHLYFYWYRQILGQKVEFLVSFYNNEISEKSEIFDDQFSVERPDGSNFTLKIRSTKLEDSAMYFCASTGAGANVLTFGAGSRLTVL.